The clone carrying this T cell receptor beta chain was counted a few times. The data originate from a study of T-cell memory formation after mild COVID-19. Each CDR3 protein gets one entry after TCRdb re-called the 5' RACE reads with MiXCR. The sample gives 350,000 or so distinct CDR3 sequences, over 10% of which show up once; about a fifth is in the top ten. The CDR3 consists of 14 residues. With V trimmed by 6 bases and J by 5 bases, 8 bases remained unmatched. The sequence derives from a man between 18 and 35 years old who had mild COVID-19 (a few samples of this study predate the infection). Cell type and time point are not known. The chain couples TRBV12-3 or TRBV12-4 to TRBJ2-5; 8 bases are a match to TRBD1. Sequencing used PBMCs or a T cell subset sorted from them (not recorded which). CDR3 DNA sequence: TGTGCCAGCAGACGGACAGGGACCCCGGAGACCCAGTACTTC. Translated, it gives CASRRTGTPETQYF.